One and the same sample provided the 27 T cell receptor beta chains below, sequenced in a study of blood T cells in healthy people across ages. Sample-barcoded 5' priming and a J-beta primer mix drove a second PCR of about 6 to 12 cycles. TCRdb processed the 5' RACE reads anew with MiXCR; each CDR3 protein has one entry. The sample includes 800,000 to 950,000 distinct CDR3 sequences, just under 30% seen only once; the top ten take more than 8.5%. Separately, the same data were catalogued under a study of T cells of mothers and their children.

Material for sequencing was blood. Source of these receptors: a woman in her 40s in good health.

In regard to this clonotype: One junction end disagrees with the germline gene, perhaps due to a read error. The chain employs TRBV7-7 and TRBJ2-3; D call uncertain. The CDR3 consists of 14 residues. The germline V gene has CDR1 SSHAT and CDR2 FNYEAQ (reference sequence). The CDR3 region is CASSSGSSADTQYF. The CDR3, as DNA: TGTGCTAGCAGCTCCGGGTCCTCGGCAGATACGCAGTATTTT.

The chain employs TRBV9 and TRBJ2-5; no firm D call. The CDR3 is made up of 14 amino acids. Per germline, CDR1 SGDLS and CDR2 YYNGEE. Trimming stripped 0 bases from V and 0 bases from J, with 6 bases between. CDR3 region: CASSVADYQETQYF. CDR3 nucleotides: TGTGCCAGCAGCGTAGCAGATTACCAAGAGACCCAGTACTTC.

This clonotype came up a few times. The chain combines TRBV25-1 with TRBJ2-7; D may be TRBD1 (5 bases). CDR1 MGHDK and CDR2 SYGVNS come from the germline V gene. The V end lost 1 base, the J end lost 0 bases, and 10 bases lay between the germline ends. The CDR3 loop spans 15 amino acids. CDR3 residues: CASSESQGLSYEQYF. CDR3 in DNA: TGTGCCAGCAGTGAATCCCAGGGTCTCTCCTACGAGCAGTACTTC.

The CDR3 sequence: CASSETFGQGNTEAFF. The CDR3 DNA follows: TGTGCCAGCAGCGAGACCTTTGGACAGGGGAACACTGAAGCTTTCTTT. The chain couples TRBV9 to TRBJ1-1; TRBD1 matches at 8 bases. V trimming: 3 bases; J trimming: 1 base; junction bases outside the gene matches: 8. The CDR3 spans 16 residues. The V gene's germline CDR1 is SGDLS and CDR2 YYNGEE.

CDR3 protein: CASSAFQGVSTDTQYF. The CDR3 DNA follows: TGTGCCAGCAGCGCCTTCCAAGGGGTTAGCACAGATACGCAGTATTTT. The chain has TRBV9 and TRBJ2-3; TRBD1 is a possible D gene (5 bases). The CDR3 contains 16 residues. Between the trimmed V and J ends, which lost 3 bases and 0 bases, there was a span of 14 bases. Germline V lookup: CDR1 SGDLS, CDR2 YYNGEE.

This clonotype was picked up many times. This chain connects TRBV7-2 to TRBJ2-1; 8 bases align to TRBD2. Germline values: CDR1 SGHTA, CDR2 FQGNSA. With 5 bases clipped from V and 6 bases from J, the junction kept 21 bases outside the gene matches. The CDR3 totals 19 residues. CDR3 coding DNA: TGTGCCAGCAGCCCCGAAGTAGTTTTGCGGGGGGCCGTTGGCAATGAGCAGTTCTTC. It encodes CASSPEVVLRGAVGNEQFF.

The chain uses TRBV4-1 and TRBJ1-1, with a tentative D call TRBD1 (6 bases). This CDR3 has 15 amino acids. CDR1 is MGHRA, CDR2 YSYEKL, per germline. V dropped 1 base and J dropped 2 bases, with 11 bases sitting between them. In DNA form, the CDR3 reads TGCGCCAGCAGCCAAGCGAGACAGGTTAACACTGAAGCTTTCTTT. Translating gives CASSQARQVNTEAFF.

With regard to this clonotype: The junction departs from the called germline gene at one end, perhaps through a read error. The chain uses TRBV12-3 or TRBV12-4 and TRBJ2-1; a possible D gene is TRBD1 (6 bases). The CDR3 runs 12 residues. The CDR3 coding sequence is TGCGCCAGCAGGACACCAGGGGATGAGCAGTTCTTC. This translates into CASRTPGDEQFF.

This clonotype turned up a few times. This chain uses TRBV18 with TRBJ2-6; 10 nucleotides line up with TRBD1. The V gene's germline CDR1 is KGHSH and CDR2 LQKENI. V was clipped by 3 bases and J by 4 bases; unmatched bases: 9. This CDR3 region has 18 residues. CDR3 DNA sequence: TGTGCCAGCTCACCCACCCCGGGACAGGGGCTAGGGGCCAACGTCCTGACTTTC. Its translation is CASSPTPGQGLGANVLTF.

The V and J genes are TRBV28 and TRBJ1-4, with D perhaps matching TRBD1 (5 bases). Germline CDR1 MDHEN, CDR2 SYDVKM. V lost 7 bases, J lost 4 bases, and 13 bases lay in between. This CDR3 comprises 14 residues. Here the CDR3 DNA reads TGTGCCAGCACCTCCTTCGACAGTAATGAAAAACTGTTTTTT. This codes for CASTSFDSNEKLFF.

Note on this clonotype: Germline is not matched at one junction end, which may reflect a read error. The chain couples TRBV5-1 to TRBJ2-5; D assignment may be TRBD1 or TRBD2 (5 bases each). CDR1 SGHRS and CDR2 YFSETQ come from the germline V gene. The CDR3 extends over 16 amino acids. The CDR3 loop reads CVSSIAGTLGMETQYF. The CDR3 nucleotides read TGCGTCAGCAGCATCGCCGGGACCCTGGGGATGGAGACCCAGTACTTC.

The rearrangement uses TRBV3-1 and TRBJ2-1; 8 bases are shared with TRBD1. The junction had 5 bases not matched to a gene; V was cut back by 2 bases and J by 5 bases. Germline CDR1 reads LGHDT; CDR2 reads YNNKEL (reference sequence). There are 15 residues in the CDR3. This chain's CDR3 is CASSQTTGADNEQFF. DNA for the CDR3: TGTGCCAGCAGCCAAACGACAGGGGCGGACAATGAGCAGTTCTTC.

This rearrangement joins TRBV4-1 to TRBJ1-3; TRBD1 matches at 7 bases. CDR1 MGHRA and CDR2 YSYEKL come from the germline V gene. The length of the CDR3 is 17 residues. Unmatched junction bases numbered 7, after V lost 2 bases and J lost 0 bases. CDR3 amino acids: CASSQTPGQLSGNTIYF. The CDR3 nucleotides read TGCGCCAGCAGCCAAACCCCGGGACAGCTCTCTGGAAACACCATATATTTT.

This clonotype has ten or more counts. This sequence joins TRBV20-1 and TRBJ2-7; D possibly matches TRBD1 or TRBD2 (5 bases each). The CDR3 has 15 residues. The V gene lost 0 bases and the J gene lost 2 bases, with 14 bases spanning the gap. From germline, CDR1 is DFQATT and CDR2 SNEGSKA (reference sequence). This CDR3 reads CSARDGGALTYEQYF. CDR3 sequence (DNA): TGCAGTGCTAGAGATGGGGGAGCGCTGACCTACGAGCAGTACTTC.

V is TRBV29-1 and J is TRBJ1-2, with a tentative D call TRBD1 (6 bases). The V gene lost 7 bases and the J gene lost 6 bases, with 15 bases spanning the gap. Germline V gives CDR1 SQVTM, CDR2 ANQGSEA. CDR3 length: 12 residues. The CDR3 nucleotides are TGCAGCGGTAAAGGGACACGCGATGGCTACACCTTC. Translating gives CSGKGTRDGYTF. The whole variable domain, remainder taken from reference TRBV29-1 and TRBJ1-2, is SAVISQKPSRDICQRGTSLTIQCQVDSQVTMMFWYRQQPGQSLTLIATANQGSEATYESGFVIDKFPISRPNLTFSTLTVSNMSPEDSSIYLCSGKGTRDGYTFGSGTRLTVV.

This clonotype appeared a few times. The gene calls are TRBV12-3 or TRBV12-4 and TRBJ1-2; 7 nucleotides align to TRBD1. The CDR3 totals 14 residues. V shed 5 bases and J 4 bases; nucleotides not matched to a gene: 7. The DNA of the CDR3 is TGTGCCAGCAGTGACCAGGGGGGAGGCTATGGCTACACCTTC. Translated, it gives CASSDQGGGYGYTF.

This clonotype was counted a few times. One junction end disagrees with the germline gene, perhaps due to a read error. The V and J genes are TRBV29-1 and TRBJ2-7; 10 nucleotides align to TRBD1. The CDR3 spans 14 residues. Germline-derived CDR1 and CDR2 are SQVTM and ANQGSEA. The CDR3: CSVGQGASSCEQYF. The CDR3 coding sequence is TGCAGCGTTGGACAGGGGGCAAGCTCCTGCGAGCAGTACTTC.

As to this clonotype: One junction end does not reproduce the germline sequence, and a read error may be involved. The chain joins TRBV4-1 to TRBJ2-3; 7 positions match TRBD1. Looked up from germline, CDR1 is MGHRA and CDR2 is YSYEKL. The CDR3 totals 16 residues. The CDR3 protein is CAGSPTQQGFTDTQYF. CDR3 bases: TGCGCCGGCAGCCCTACCCAACAGGGGTTCACAGATACGCAGTATTTT.

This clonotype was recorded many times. CDR3 DNA: TGTGCCAGCAGCCCGCTTCGGGGAGGCTACGAGCAGTACTTC. Its translation is CASSPLRGGYEQYF. The chain uses TRBV11-2 and TRBJ2-7, with D possibly being TRBD2 (6 bases). This CDR3 is built from 14 residues. CDR1 and CDR2 (germline): SGHAT, FQNNGV. V was pared by 5 bases and J by 3 bases, with 14 bases between.

The CDR3 loop reads CASSYGQGMNEQYF. Here the CDR3 DNA reads TGTGCCAGCAGCTACGGACAGGGGATGAACGAGCAGTACTTC. The chain carries TRBV7-9 and TRBJ2-7; 9 bases are shared with TRBD1. The CDR3 sequence is 14 residues long. The germline V gene encodes CDR1 SEHNR and CDR2 FQNEAQ (reference sequence). Germline trimming cut 4 bases from V and 5 bases from J; bases unmatched to any gene: 6.

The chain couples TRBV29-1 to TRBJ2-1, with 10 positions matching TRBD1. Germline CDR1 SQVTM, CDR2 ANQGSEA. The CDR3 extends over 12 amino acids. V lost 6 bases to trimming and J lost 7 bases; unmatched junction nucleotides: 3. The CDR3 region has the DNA TGCAGCGTCGGGACAGGGGAAAATGAGCAGTTCTTC. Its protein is CSVGTGENEQFF.

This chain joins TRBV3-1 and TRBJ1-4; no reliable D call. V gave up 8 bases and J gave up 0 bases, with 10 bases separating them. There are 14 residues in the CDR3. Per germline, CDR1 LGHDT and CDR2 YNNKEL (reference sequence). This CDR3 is CASGRLATNEKLFF. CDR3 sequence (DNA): TGTGCCAGCGGCAGACTTGCAACTAATGAAAAACTGTTTTTT.

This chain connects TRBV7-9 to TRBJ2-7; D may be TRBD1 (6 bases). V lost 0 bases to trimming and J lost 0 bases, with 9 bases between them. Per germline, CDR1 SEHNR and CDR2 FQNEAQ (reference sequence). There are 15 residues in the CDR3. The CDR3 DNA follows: TGTGCCAGCAGCTTAGCGGAGACAGGCTCCTACGAGCAGTACTTC. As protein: CASSLAETGSYEQYF.

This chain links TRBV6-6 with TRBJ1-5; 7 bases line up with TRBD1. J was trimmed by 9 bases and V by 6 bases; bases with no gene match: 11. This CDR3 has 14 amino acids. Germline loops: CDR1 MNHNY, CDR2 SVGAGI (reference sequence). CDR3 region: CASSRYGQARPQHF. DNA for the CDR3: TGTGCCAGCAGCCGATACGGACAGGCGAGGCCCCAGCATTTT.

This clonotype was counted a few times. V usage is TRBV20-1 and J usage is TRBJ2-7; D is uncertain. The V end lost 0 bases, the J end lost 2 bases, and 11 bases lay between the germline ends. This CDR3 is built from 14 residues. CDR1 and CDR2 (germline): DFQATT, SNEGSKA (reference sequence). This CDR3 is CSAREASGTYEQYF. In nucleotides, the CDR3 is TGCAGTGCTAGAGAAGCCTCAGGAACCTACGAGCAGTACTTC.

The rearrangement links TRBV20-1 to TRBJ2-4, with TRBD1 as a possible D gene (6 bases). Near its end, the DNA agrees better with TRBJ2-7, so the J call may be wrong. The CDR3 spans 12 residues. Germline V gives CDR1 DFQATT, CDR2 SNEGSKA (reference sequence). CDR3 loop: CSAGDISYEQYF. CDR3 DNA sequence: TGCAGTGCCGGGGACATCTCCTACGAGCAGTACTTC.

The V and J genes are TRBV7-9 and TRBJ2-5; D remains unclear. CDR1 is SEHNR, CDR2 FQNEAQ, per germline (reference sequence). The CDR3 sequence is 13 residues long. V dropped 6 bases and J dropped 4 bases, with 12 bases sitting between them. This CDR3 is CASSPPFGETQYF. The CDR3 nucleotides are TGTGCCAGCAGTCCCCCCTTCGGAGAGACCCAGTACTTC.